These 4 T cell receptor beta chains originate from one sample sequenced in a study of cytomegalovirus exposure and HLA in healthy donors. The primer mix had 60 Vbeta and 13 Jbeta primers. Method: immunoSEQ multiplex PCR; TCRdb's copy keeps in-frame clones and lacks some. Here the sample spans 120,000 or so clones, more than 70% being singletons. Material: PBMCs. The receptors originated from a man younger than 40 in good health and CMV-seronegative.

The rearrangement joins TRBV7-8 to TRBJ2-3; tentatively, D is TRBD1 (5 bases). Germline loops: CDR1 SGHVS, CDR2 FQNEAQ. CDR3 length: 16 residues. V lost 5 bases to trimming and J lost 0 bases, with 15 bases between them. The CDR3 bases are TGTGCCAGCAGCGCGAGACAGTTTTCTAGCACAGATACGCAGTATTTT. This sequence encodes CASSARQFSSTDTQYF.

The chain joins TRBV27 to TRBJ1-4; 9 positions match TRBD1. Germline loops: CDR1 MNHEY, CDR2 SMNVEV (reference sequence). V lost 2 bases and J lost 7; bases outside the gene matches: 5. The CDR3 runs 15 residues. CDR3 coding DNA: TGTGCCAGCAGTTTAGCGGGGACAGGGCGTGAAAAACTGTTTTTT. This codes for CASSLAGTGREKLFF.

The chain combines TRBV28 with TRBJ2-2; weak D call: TRBD2 (6 bases). The CDR3 covers 17 residues. V gave up 6 bases and J gave up 1 base, with 18 bases separating them. Looked up from germline, CDR1 is MDHEN and CDR2 is SYDVKM. The CDR3 DNA follows: TGTGCCAGCAGACTTACGGGACTGACGATGAACACCGGGGAGCTGTTTTTT. Protein sequence: CASRLTGLTMNTGELFF. Supplemented by reference TRBV28 and TRBJ2-2, the full variable domain reads DVKVTQSSRYLVKRTGEKVFLECVQDMDHENMFWYRQDPGLGLRLIYFSYDVKMKEKGDIPEGYSVSREKKERFSLILESASTNQTSMYLCASRLTGLTMNTGELFFGEGSRLTVL.

The chain combines TRBV5-1 with TRBJ1-6; 7 positions agree with TRBD1. With V trimmed by 4 bases and J by 1 base, 14 bases remained unmatched. The CDR3 consists of 19 residues. From germline, CDR1 is SGHRS and CDR2 YFSETQ. The CDR3 DNA is TGCGCCAGCAGCAGAACCGGGACAGCTATCAGTTCCTATAATTCACCCCTCCACTTT. Its translation is CASSRTGTAISSYNSPLHF.